Shown below are 8 T cell receptor beta chains from a single sample sequenced in a study of cytomegalovirus exposure and HLA in healthy donors. In the PCR, 60 Vbeta and 13 Jbeta primers were used. Only in-frame clones appear in the TCRdb table, and some are missing; sequencing was by immunoSEQ multiplex PCR. The profile shows some 140,000 clones, 65% to 85% of them singletons. The specimen was PBMCs. These receptors were taken from a man in his late teens or twenties in good health and CMV-seronegative.

A word on this clone: A junction end diverges from the germline sequence, so it may reflect a read error. The V gene is TRBV5-4, the J gene TRBJ1-2, with TRBD1 as a possible D gene (5 bases). This CDR3 region has 11 residues. Germline CDR1 and CDR2: SGHNT and YYREEE (reference sequence). The CDR3 sequence: CASSLGQGRSF. DNA for the CDR3: TGTGCCAGCAGCTTGGGTCAGGGTAGGTCCTTC.

The genes are TRBV19 and TRBJ2-4; 10 bases align to TRBD1. The CDR3 spans 14 residues. V trimming: 5 bases; J trimming: 6 bases; junction bases outside the gene matches: 4. CDR1 LNHDA and CDR2 SQIVND come from the germline V gene (reference sequence). CDR3 loop: CASSVRTGGNIQYF. The CDR3 DNA follows: TGTGCCAGTAGTGTTAGGACAGGGGGAAACATTCAGTACTTC.

The chain links TRBV7-2 to TRBJ1-1, with TRBD1 identical over 7 bases. This CDR3 region has 15 residues. Germline CDR1 SGHTA, CDR2 FQGNSA. V dropped 5 bases and J dropped 4; count of bases not matched to a gene: 10. CDR3 DNA sequence: TGTGCCAGCAGCCTTCGTTCACAGGGGAGCACTGAAGCTTTCTTT. As protein: CASSLRSQGSTEAFF. Looking up the rest from reference TRBV7-2 and TRBJ1-1 gives the full variable domain: GAGVSQSPSNKVTEKGKDVELRCDPISGHTALYWYRQSLGQGLEFLIYFQGNSAPDKSGLPSDRFSAERTGGSVSTLTIQRTQQEDSAVYLCASSLRSQGSTEAFFGQGTRLTVV.

The gene calls are TRBV9 and TRBJ2-1; 8 bases line up with TRBD1. The V gene's germline CDR1 is SGDLS and CDR2 YYNGEE. J gave up 5 bases and V 4 bases, and 8 bases lay outside the gene matches. This CDR3 region has 15 residues. DNA for the CDR3: TGTGCCAGCAGCCCTCGGACAGGGCCGAACAATGAGCAGTTCTTC. Translated: CASSPRTGPNNEQFF.

This clone occurred once. In DNA, the CDR3 is TGTGCCAGCAGCGTAGGAGCGGACACCATATATTTT. Amino acid sequence: CASSVGADTIYF. The chain uses TRBV9 and TRBJ1-3, with D unclear. Germline loops: CDR1 SGDLS, CDR2 YYNGEE. Trimming cost V 0 bases and J 8 bases, with 6 bases left between them. There are 12 residues in the CDR3.

The rearrangement uses TRBV18 and TRBJ2-5, with no clear D. The germline V gene has CDR1 KGHSH and CDR2 LQKENI. This CDR3 has 14 residues. Trimming left V 0 bases short and J 11 bases short, with 16 bases between. CDR3 bases: TGTGCCAGCTCACCACCCTACCCTCCCGGTGAGCAGTACTTC. Translating gives CASSPPYPPGEQYF.

This clone was recorded a few times. V usage is TRBV4-2 and J usage is TRBJ1-3; D call uncertain. Deletions cut 0 bases from V and 2 bases from J, with 14 bases between. The CDR3 has 17 residues. Germline V gives CDR1 LGHNA, CDR2 YNFKEQ. In DNA, the CDR3 is TGTGCCAGCAGCCAAGAAGGTCGGCAGGTGCCTGGAAACACCATATATTTT. This codes for CASSQEGRQVPGNTIYF.

The table lists this clone with a count of one. V is TRBV10-2 and J is TRBJ1-5; the D gene is possibly TRBD1 (6 bases). This CDR3 has 15 residues. Germline assignment: CDR1 WSHSY and CDR2 SAAADI. V was cut by 6 bases and J by 5 bases, with 17 bases left in between. The DNA for the CDR3 is TGCGCCAGCAGACTAGATGGGGGGGGGCATCAGCCCCAGCATTTT. This encodes CASRLDGGGHQPQHF.